This T cell receptor beta chain came from a study of blood T cell repertoires in COVID-19. Study-wide background: In each case, the material was cDNA or gDNA derived from T cells, B-cell-depleted T cells, or PBMCs.

Seattle cases were enrolled at active infection and followed longitudinally. The CDR3 has 16 residues. Germline CDR1 and CDR2: LNHDA and SQIVND (reference sequence). This clone was recorded at least ten times. One end of the junction is discordant with germline, which a read error may explain. In the authors' workflow: Estimation of nucleated cell counts relied on the amplification of reference gene primers. Sequenced by immunoSEQ multiplex PCR; TCRdb stores in-frame clones only, minus some. V and J calls and clone size are as listed in that table; D and trimming were resolved from the DNA. In the table there are around 92,000 clones, 74% of which are singletons.

This clonotype was sampled from a man in his 70s with COVID-19, enrolled during active disease. The specimen was peripheral blood. V and J are TRBV19 and TRBJ2-2; D unclear. In DNA, the CDR3 is TGTGCCAGCAGTATACCCGAACAGATCTACACCGGGGAGCTGTTTTTT. This sequence encodes CASSIPEQIYTGELFF.